This TCR beta chain was observed in a study of brain T cells in children with intractable seizures. Findings of the study overall: Only CDR3 sequence similarity suggested viral specificity, without known HCMV serostatus.

Concerning this clone: Its target is not known. Other DNA sequences in this specimen translate into the identical CDR3.

The protocol was immunoSEQ multiplex PCR, while the TCRdb copy is restricted to in-frame clones and leaves out a portion. The sample shows over 95,000 clones, roughly 92% of them seen only once. Germline V gene lookup returns CDR1 SNHLY and CDR2 FYNNEI. Trimming took 6 bases from V and 6 from J; bases not matched to a gene: 2. The CDR3 is 12 amino acids. Only cases whose brain tissue showed the highest T cell transcript signatures were sequenced. Patients received at least one anti-epileptic drug before surgery. This chain joins TRBV2 and TRBJ1-1; 9 positions agree with TRBD1. The clonotype was recovered from a boy younger than two with hemimegalencephaly and intractable seizures. Sequencing was performed on peripheral blood, taken at surgery. CDR3 region: CASRWDRAEAFF. The CDR3 bases are TGTGCCAGCAGGTGGGACAGGGCTGAAGCTTTCTTT.